This TCR beta chain was observed in a study of a mutant IDH1 vaccine in newly diagnosed glioma. Study-level findings and limits: Changes to the top peripheral T cell clonotypes appeared unrelated to pseudoprogression.

This clone was observed a few times. The antigen remains unidentified. Time point of the sample: week 47, end of study. Every vaccination contained 300 ug of the mutant IDH1 20-mer peptide and was paired with topical imiquimod. The protocol was immunoSEQ multiplex PCR, while the TCRdb copy is restricted to in-frame clones and leaves out a portion. The data show approximately 56,000 clones, about 79% seen once. Trimming took off 8 bases at V and 1 base at J, with 11 bases between the two ends. The CDR3 is 13 amino acids. Germline CDR1 reads SNHLY; CDR2 reads FYNNEI. The TCR originated in a man aged 45-60 years with glioma. The chain carries TRBV2 and TRBJ1-1; D might be TRBD1 (5 bases). Material: PBMCs, obtained from a glioma patient whose treatment included an IDH1 peptide vaccine. The DNA of the CDR3 is TGTGCCAGCCCAAGGGGACCGAACACTGAAGCTTTCTTT. Its protein product is CASPRGPNTEAFF.